A single sample gave rise to the 19 T cell receptor beta chains below, sequenced in a study of human T cells and chemical hapten exposure (dated by TCRdb to about 2021). Library prep was done by RACE. For sequencing, a NextSeq 500 was employed. The public reads were reprocessed in TCRdb via fastp at Q25 and MiXCR, keeping in-frame beta chains. Under each unique CDR3 protein, matching rows form one entry showing the most common genes and DNA. The sample includes roughly 30,000 distinct CDR3 sequences, with about 7.7% observed a single time. The ten largest clones take up almost 10% of the sample. The time point label here, explained by the study, means: healthy volunteer bleed at 2 weeks. Unfractionated whole blood was collected in Tempus Blood RNA tubes, and total RNA was extracted from that blood. The sample comprised whole blood. Receptor source: a human donor in good health. Some clones in this sample may be carry-over from other donors' samples.

About this clonotype itself: It may be a read error: a sequence one base away is much more abundant. The chain has TRBV2 and TRBJ1-1; no definite D call. The length of the CDR3 is 15 residues. Germline V gives CDR1 SNHLY, CDR2 FYNNEI. The CDR3 DNA reads TGTGCCAGCAGTGAAGGGTCGGGTCTTCGCACTGAAGCTTACTTT. Protein: CASSEGSGLRTEAYF.

In this sample, this clonotype turned up a few times. The chain couples TRBV7-8 to TRBJ1-3; D unclear. V gave up 1 base and J gave up 1 base, with 2 bases separating them. There are 13 residues in the CDR3. The germline CDR1 and CDR2 sequences are SGHVS and FQNEAQ. The CDR3 coding sequence is TGTGCCAGCAGCTTAGGTTCTGGAAACACCATATATTTT. Translated: CASSLGSGNTIYF.

This clonotype was counted only a few times. The chain is built from TRBV12-5 and TRBJ1-5; D might be TRBD1 (6 bases). V lost 4 bases and J 6 bases, leaving 13 bases between the germline ends. The V gene's germline CDR1 is LGHNT and CDR2 FRNRAP. The CDR3 is 14 residues long. The DNA for the CDR3 is TGTGCTAGTGGTTGGGGACAAACAGGTCAGCCCCAGCATTTT. Encoded protein: CASGWGQTGQPQHF.

This clonotype was seen at least ten times. The V and J genes are TRBV7-2 and TRBJ1-6; the D is unclear. The CDR3 is made up of 14 amino acids. Between the trimmed V and J ends, which lost 1 base and 7 bases, there was a span of 8 bases. CDR1 is SGHTA and CDR2 is FQGNSA in the germline V gene. Here the CDR3 DNA reads TGTGCCAGCAGCTTAGGGTGGCAAAATTCACCCCTCCACTTT. The encoded protein is CASSLGWQNSPLHF.

There are many counts of this clonotype. The V call is TRBV9, the J call TRBJ2-7; 8 nucleotides agree with TRBD2. CDR1 and CDR2 (germline): SGDLS, YYNGEE. V lost 3 bases, J lost 2 bases, and 10 bases stayed unmatched. The CDR3 spans 16 residues. The CDR3 is CASSDPTSAGPYEQYF. DNA of the CDR3: TGTGCCAGCAGCGACCCGACTAGCGCCGGTCCCTACGAGCAGTACTTC.

This clonotype has just a few counts. The chain joins TRBV29-1 to TRBJ2-7; no reliable D call. Germline CDR1 SQVTM, CDR2 ANQGSEA. V was pared by 4 bases and J by 2 bases, with 6 bases between. CDR3 length: 11 amino acids. CDR3 loop: CSVVGTYEQYF. The CDR3 DNA is TGCAGCGTTGTCGGCACCTACGAGCAGTACTTC.

This clonotype has ten or more counts. This chain joins TRBV29-1 and TRBJ1-1; TRBD1 might be the D (6 bases). V lost 5 bases to trimming and J lost 5 bases, with 15 bases between them. CDR1 and CDR2 from the germline V gene are SQVTM and ANQGSEA. The CDR3 is made up of 13 amino acids. CDR3: CSVKGDLRTEAFF. The CDR3 DNA reads TGCAGCGTTAAGGGGGATTTGAGGACTGAAGCTTTCTTT.

The table lists this clonotype with many counts. V is TRBV5-1 and J is TRBJ1-2; a weak D match, TRBD1 (6 bases). Between the trimmed V and J ends, which lost 3 bases and 6 bases, there was a span of 18 bases. This CDR3 is built from 15 residues. Per germline, CDR1 SGHRS and CDR2 YFSETQ. CDR3 nucleotide sequence: TGCGCCAGCAGCTCTTTCCCCGGACAGCAAAATGGCTACACCTTC. Its translation is CASSSFPGQQNGYTF.

This clonotype was detected many times. The rearrangement joins TRBV3-1 to TRBJ2-1; D is unclear. The CDR3 contains 18 residues. V gave up 2 bases and J gave up 5 bases, with 22 bases separating them. CDR1 and CDR2 (germline): LGHDT, YNNKEL (reference sequence). The CDR3 reads CASSQFFPGGRADNEQFF. CDR3 coding DNA: TGTGCCAGCAGCCAATTTTTTCCCGGTGGAAGGGCGGACAATGAGCAGTTCTTC.

This clonotype was seen ten or more times. The chain combines TRBV4-3 with TRBJ2-7; TRBD2 agrees at 8 bases. CDR1 is LGHNA and CDR2 is YSLEER in the germline V gene. CDR3 length: 16 residues. The junction had 6 bases not matched to a gene; V was cut back by 0 bases and J by 2 bases. The CDR3 nucleotides read TGCGCCAGCAGCCAAGAGCGGGGGGTAGTCCCCTACGAGCAGTACTTC. Translated: CASSQERGVVPYEQYF.

V usage is TRBV20-1 and J usage is TRBJ2-5; 8 bases fit TRBD1. The CDR3 has 14 amino acids. Germline V lookup: CDR1 DFQATT, CDR2 SNEGSKA (reference sequence). Trimming cost V 5 bases and J 2 bases; bases outside gene matches: 7. The CDR3 sequence: CSALRQGWQETQYF. Here the CDR3 DNA reads TGCAGTGCTCTCCGACAGGGGTGGCAAGAGACCCAGTACTTC.

This clonotype appeared a single time. A junction end diverges from the germline sequence, so it may reflect a read error. The chain recombines TRBV29-1 with TRBJ2-7; TRBD1 aligns across 9 bases. There are 16 residues in the CDR3. Germline values: CDR1 SQVTM, CDR2 ANQGSEA. CDR3 region: CSVVRNVRGQGYVQYF. The CDR3 nucleotides are TGCAGCGTTGTTAGGAACGTAAGGGGACAGGGCTACGTGCAGTACTTC.

The table lists this clonotype with a few counts. The rearrangement links TRBV2 to TRBJ1-6; 8 bases map to TRBD1. The CDR3 is made up of 14 amino acids. Germline V gene sequence: CDR1 SNHLY, CDR2 FYNNEI. V shed 6 bases, J shed 8 bases, and the junction held 6 bases outside the gene matches. DNA for the CDR3: TGTGCCAGCAGACCGGACAGGGTGTATTCACCCCTCCACTTT. Translated: CASRPDRVYSPLHF.

Ten or more counts support this clonotype. The chain couples TRBV29-1 to TRBJ2-3; 11 nucleotides line up with TRBD2. This CDR3 has 13 residues. Per the germline V gene, CDR1 is SQVTM and CDR2 is ANQGSEA. V trimming: 4 bases; J trimming: 6 bases; junction bases outside the gene matches: 3. This CDR3 reads CSVGLAGMDTQYF. CDR3 in DNA: TGCAGCGTTGGACTAGCGGGGATGGATACGCAGTATTTT.

Details on this clonotype: A much larger clonotype is one base distant, so this may be a read error. The V call is TRBV5-1, the J call TRBJ1-5; 8 bases match TRBD1. The CDR3 spans 15 residues. Germline loops: CDR1 SGHRS, CDR2 YFSETQ. The chain's CDR3 is CTSSFDGQGNQPQHF. As DNA, the CDR3 is TGCACCAGCAGCTTCGACGGACAGGGAAATCAGCCCCAGCATTTT.

Ten or more counts support this clonotype. V usage is TRBV5-1 and J usage is TRBJ1-1; D is possibly TRBD1 (5 bases). The germline V and J ends were trimmed by 0 bases and 6 bases, with 6 bases remaining between them. This CDR3 comprises 12 residues. In germline, CDR1 is SGHRS, CDR2 YFSETQ. The CDR3 DNA is TGCGCCAGCAGCTTGGAGGGGCCTGAAGCTTTCTTT. Encoded protein: CASSLEGPEAFF.

J is TRBJ2-7 and V is TRBV6-6; 8 bases are a match to TRBD2. There are 16 residues in the CDR3. Germline V lookup: CDR1 MNHNY, CDR2 SVGAGI (reference sequence). With V trimmed by 6 bases and J by 0 bases, 10 bases remained unmatched. CDR3 in amino acids: CASRPPTSGGSYEQYF. The CDR3, as DNA: TGTGCCAGCAGACCCCCTACTAGCGGTGGCTCCTACGAGCAGTACTTC.

There are a few counts of this clonotype. This chain joins TRBV5-5 and TRBJ2-6, with D possibly matching TRBD1 (5 bases). With 0 bases removed from V and 0 bases from J, the gap between germline ends came to 7 bases. From germline, CDR1 is SGHKS and CDR2 YYEKEE (reference sequence). The CDR3 runs to 16 residues. CDR3 DNA: TGTGCCAGCAGCTTGGAGGGGCACTCTGGGGCCAACGTCCTGACTTTC. It is translated as CASSLEGHSGANVLTF.

V usage is TRBV4-1 and J usage is TRBJ2-5; D possibly corresponds to TRBD2 (5 bases). Trimming removed 0 bases from V and 5 bases from J, with 25 bases in between. Germline-derived CDR1 and CDR2 are MGHRA and YSYEKL. The CDR3 runs to 19 residues. CDR3 protein: CASSQETGMGSGLRETQYF. DNA of the CDR3: TGCGCCAGCAGCCAAGAAACGGGGATGGGATCCGGATTGAGGGAGACCCAGTACTTC.